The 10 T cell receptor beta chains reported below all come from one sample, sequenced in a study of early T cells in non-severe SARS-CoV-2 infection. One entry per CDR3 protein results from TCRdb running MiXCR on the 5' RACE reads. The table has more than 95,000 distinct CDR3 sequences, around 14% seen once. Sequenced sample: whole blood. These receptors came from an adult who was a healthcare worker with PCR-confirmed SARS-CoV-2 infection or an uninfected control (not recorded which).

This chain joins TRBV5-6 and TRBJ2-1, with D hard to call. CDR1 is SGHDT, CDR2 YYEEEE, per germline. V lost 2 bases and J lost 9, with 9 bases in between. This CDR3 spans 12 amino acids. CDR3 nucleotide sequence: TGTGCCAGCAGCTTTATCAGGAGTGAGCAGTTCTTC. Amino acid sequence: CASSFIRSEQFF.

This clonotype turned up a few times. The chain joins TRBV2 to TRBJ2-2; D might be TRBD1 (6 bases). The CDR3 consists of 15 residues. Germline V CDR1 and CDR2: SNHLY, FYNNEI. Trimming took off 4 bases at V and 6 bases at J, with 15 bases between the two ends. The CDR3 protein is CASSGIGTKAGELFF. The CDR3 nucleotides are TGTGCCAGCAGTGGAATAGGGACAAAGGCCGGGGAGCTGTTTTTT.

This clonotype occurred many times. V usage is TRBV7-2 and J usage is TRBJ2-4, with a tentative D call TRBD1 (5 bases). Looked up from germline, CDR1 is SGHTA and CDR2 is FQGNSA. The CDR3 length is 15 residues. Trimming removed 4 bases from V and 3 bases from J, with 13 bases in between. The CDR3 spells CASSSAGWIKNIQYF. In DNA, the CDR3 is TGTGCCAGCAGCTCGGCAGGGTGGATCAAAAACATTCAGTACTTC. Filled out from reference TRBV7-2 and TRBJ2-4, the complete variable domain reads GAGVSQSPSNKVTEKGKDVELRCDPISGHTALYWYRQSLGQGLEFLIYFQGNSAPDKSGLPSDRFSAERTGGSVSTLTIQRTQQEDSAVYLCASSSAGWIKNIQYFGAGTRLSVL.

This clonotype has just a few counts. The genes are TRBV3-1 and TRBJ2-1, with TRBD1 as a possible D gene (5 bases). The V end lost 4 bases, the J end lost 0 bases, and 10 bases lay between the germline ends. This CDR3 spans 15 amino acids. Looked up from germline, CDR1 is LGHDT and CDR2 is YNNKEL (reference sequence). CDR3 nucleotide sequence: TGTGCCAGCAGCCCTGGACACCGCTCCTACAATGAGCAGTTCTTC. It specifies CASSPGHRSYNEQFF.

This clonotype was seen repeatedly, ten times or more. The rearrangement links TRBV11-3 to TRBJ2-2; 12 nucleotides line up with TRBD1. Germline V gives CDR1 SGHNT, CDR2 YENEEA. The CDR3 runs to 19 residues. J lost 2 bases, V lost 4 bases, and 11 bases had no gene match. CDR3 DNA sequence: TGTGCCAGCAGCTCGTACCTTCTGGGACAGGGGGCTAACACCGGGGAGCTGTTTTTT. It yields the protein CASSSYLLGQGANTGELFF.

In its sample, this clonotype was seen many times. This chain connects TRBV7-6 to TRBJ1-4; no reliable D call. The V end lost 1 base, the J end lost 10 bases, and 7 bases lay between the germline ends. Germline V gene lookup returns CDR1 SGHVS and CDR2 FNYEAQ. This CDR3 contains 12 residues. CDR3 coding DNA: TGTGCCAGCAGCTTAGAAGGAGGAAAACTGTTTTTT. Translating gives CASSLEGGKLFF.

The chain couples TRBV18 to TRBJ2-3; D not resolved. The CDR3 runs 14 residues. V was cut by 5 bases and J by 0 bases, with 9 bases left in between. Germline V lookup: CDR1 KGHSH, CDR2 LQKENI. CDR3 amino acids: CASSITASTDTQYF. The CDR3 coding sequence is TGTGCCAGCTCAATTACAGCGAGCACAGATACGCAGTATTTT.

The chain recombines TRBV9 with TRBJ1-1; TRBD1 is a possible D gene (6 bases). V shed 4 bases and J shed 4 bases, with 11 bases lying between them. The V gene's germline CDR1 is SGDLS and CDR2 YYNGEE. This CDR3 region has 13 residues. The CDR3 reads CASSPQGLTEAFF. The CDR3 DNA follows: TGTGCCAGCAGCCCACAGGGACTCACTGAAGCTTTCTTT.

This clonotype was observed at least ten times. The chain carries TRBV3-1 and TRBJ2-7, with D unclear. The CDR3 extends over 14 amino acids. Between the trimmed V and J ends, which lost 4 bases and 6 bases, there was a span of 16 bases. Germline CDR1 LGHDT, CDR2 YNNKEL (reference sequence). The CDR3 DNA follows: TGTGCCAGCAGCCGCAAGGAAGCTTGGGGCGAGCAGTACTTC. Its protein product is CASSRKEAWGEQYF.

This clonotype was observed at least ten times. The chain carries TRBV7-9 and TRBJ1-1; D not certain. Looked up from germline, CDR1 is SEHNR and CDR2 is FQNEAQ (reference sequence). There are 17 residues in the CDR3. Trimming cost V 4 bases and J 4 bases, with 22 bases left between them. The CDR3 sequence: CASSSPVREPRVTEAFF. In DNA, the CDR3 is TGTGCCAGCAGCTCCCCCGTCCGGGAGCCAAGGGTCACTGAAGCTTTCTTT.